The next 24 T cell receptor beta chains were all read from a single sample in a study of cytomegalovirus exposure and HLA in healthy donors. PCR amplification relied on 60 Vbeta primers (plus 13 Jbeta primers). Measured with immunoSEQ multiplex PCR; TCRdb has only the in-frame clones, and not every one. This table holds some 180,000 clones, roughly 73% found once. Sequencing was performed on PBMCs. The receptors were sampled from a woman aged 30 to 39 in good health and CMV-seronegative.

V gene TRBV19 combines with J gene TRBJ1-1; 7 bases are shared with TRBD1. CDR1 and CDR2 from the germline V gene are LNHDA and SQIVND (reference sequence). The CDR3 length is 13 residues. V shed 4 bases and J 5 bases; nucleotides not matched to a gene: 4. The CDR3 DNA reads TGTGCCAGTAGTAAAACAGGGGAGACTGAAGCTTTCTTT. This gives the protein CASSKTGETEAFF.

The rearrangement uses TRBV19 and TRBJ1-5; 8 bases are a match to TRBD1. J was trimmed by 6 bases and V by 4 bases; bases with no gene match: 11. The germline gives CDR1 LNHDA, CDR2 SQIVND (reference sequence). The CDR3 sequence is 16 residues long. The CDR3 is CASSTTQDREGQPQHF. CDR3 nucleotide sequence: TGTGCCAGTAGTACAACCCAGGACAGGGAGGGTCAGCCCCAGCATTTT.

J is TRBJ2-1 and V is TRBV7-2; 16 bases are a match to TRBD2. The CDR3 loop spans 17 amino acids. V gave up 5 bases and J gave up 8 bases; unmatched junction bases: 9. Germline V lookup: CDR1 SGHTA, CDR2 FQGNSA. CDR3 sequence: CASSLGTSGRADDEQFF. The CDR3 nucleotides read TGTGCCAGCAGCCTAGGGACTAGCGGGAGGGCCGACGATGAGCAGTTCTTC.

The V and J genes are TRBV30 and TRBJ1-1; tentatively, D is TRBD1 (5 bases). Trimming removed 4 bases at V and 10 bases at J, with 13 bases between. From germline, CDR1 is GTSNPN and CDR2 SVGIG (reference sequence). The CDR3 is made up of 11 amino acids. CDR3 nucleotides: TGTGCCTGGATTACAGGCAGTCGAGCTTTCTTT. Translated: CAWITGSRAFF.

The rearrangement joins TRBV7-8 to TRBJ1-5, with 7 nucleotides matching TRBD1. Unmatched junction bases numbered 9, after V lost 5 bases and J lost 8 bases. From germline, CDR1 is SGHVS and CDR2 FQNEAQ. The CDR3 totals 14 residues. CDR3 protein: CASSEQGSKEPQHF. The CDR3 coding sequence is TGTGCCAGCAGCGAACAGGGGAGTAAGGAGCCCCAGCATTTT. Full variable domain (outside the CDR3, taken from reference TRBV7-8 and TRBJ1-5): GAGVSQSPRYKVAKRGQDVALRCDPISGHVSLFWYQQALGQGPEFLTYFQNEAQLDKSGLPSDRFFAERPEGSVSTLKIQRTQQEDSAVYLCASSEQGSKEPQHFGDGTRLSIL.

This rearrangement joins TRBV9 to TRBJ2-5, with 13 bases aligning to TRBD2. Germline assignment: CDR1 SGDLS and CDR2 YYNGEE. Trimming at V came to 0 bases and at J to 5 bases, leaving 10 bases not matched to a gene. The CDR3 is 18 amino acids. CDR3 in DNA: TGTGCCAGCAGCGTAGCGCGAACTAGCGGGGGGGTCGGGGAGACCCAGTACTTC. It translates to CASSVARTSGGVGETQYF.

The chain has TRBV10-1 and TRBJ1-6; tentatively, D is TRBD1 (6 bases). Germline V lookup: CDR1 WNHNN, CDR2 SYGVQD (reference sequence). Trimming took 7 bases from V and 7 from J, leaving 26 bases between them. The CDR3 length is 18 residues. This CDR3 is CASTALRGLRRENSPLHF. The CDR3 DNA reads TGCGCCAGCACTGCGTTGCGGGGGCTCAGGCGGGAAAATTCACCCCTCCACTTT.

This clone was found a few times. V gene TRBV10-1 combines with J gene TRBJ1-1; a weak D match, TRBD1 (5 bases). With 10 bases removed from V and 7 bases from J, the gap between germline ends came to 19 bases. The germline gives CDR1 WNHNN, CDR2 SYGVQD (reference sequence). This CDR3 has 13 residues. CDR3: CATQPNDRDEAFF. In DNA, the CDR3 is TGCGCCACTCAACCCAACGACAGAGATGAAGCTTTCTTT.

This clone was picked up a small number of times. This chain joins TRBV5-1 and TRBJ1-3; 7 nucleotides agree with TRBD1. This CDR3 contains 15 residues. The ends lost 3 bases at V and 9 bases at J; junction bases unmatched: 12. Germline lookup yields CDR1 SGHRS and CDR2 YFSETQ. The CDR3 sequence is CASSSREGGVGTIYF. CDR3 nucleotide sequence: TGCGCCAGCAGCTCTCGCGAAGGGGGCGTGGGCACCATATATTTT.

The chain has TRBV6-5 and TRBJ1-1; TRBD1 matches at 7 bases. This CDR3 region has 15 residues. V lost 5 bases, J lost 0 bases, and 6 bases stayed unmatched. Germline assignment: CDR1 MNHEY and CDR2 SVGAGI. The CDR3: CASSHLTGMNTEAFF. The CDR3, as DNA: TGTGCCAGCAGTCACCTGACAGGGATGAACACTGAAGCTTTCTTT.

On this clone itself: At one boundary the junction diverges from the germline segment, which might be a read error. Here the CDR3 reads CASSSTSGRGEQFF. The CDR3 nucleotides are TGTGCTAGCAGCTCGACTAGCGGGAGAGGCGAGCAGTTCTTC. This rearrangement joins TRBV7-7 to TRBJ2-1; 12 nucleotides agree with TRBD2. The germline V gene has CDR1 SSHAT and CDR2 FNYEAQ (reference sequence). This CDR3 is built from 14 residues.

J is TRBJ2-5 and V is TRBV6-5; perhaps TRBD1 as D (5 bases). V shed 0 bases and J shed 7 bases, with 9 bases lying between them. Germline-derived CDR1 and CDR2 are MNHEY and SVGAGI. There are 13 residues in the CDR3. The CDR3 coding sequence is TGTGCCAGCAGTTACTCAGGGGAAGTGACCCAGTACTTC. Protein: CASSYSGEVTQYF.

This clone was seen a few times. The CDR3 loop is CASSLGLAGNEQFF. The CDR3 DNA reads TGTGCCAGCAGCTTAGGCCTAGCGGGTAATGAGCAGTTCTTC. This rearrangement joins TRBV7-2 to TRBJ2-1; 8 nucleotides agree with TRBD2. The CDR3 loop spans 14 amino acids. CDR1 is SGHTA, CDR2 FQGNSA, per germline. V shed 1 base, J shed 7 bases, and the junction held 3 bases outside the gene matches.

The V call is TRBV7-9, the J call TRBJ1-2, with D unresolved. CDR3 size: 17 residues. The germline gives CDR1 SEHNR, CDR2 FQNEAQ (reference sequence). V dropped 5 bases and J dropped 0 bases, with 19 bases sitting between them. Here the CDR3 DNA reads TGTGCCAGCAGCCGCGCCCCGCGGCCGGCTGCTAACTATGGCTACACCTTC. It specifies CASSRAPRPAANYGYTF.

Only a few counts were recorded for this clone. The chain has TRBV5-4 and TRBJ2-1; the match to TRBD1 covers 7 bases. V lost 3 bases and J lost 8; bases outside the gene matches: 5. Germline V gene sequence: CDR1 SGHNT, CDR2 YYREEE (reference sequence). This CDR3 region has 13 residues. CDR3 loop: CASSSTGRYEQFF. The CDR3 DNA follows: TGTGCCAGCAGCTCGACAGGGCGGTATGAGCAGTTCTTC.

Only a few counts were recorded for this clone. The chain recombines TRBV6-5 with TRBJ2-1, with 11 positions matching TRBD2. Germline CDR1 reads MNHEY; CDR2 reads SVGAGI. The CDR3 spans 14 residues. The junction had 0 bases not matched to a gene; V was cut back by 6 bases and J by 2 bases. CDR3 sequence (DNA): TGTGCCAGCAGACTAGCGGGAGCCTACAATGAGCAGTTCTTC. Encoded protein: CASRLAGAYNEQFF.

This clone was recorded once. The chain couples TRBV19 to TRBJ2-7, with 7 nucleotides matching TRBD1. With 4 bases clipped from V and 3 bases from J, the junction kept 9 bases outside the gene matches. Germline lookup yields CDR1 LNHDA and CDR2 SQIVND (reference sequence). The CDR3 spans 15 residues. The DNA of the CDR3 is TGTGCCAGTAGTAGATACAGGGGCTCCATCTACGAGCAGTACTTC. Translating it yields CASSRYRGSIYEQYF.

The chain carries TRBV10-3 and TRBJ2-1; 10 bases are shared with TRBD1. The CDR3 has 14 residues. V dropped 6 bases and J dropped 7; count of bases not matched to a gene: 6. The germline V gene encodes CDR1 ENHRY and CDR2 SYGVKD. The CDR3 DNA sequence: TGTGCCATCAGACCGGGACAGGGGACGAATGAGCAGTTCTTC. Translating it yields CAIRPGQGTNEQFF.

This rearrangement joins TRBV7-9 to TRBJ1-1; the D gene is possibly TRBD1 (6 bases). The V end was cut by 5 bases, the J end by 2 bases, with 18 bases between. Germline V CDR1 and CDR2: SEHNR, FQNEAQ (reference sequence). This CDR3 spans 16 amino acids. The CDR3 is CASSRSRGYGNTEAFF. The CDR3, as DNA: TGTGCCAGCAGCCGTAGTAGGGGGTATGGTAACACTGAAGCTTTCTTT. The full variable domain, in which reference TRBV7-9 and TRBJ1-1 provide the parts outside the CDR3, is DTGVSQNPRHKITKRGQNVTFRCDPISEHNRLYWYRQTLGQGPEFLTYFQNEAQLEKSRLLSDRFSAERPKGSFSTLEIQRTEQGDSAMYLCASSRSRGYGNTEAFFGQGTRLTVV.

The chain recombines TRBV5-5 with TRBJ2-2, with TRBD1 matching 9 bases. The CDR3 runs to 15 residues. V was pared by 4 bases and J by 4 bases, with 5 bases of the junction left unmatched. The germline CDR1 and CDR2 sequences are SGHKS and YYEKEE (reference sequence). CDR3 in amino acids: CASSGDRAGTGELFF. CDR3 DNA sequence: TGTGCCAGCAGCGGGGACAGGGCGGGCACCGGGGAGCTGTTTTTT.

The CDR3 sequence is CASSDTTGTRQYF. CDR3 in DNA: TGTGCCAGCAGTGACACAACCGGGACTAGGCAGTATTTT. The gene calls are TRBV6-4 and TRBJ2-3; 8 bases are a match to TRBD2. The germline CDR1 and CDR2 sequences are MRHNA and SNTAGT. Germline trimming cut 2 bases from V and 11 bases from J; bases unmatched to any gene: 6. This CDR3 is 13 amino acids long.

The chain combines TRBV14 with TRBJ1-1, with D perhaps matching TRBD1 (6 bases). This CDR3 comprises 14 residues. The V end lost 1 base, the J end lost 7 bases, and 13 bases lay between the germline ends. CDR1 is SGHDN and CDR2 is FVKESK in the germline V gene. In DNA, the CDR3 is TGTGCCAGCAGCCAAGTCAGGGGCGGGGGTGAAGCTTTCTTT. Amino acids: CASSQVRGGGEAFF.

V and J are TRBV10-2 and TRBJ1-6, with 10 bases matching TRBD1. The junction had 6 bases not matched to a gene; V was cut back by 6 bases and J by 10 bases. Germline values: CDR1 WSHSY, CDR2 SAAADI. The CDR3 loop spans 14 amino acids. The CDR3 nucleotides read TGCGCCAGCAGGCGGGACAGGGGTGAATCACCCCTCCACTTT. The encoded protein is CASRRDRGESPLHF.

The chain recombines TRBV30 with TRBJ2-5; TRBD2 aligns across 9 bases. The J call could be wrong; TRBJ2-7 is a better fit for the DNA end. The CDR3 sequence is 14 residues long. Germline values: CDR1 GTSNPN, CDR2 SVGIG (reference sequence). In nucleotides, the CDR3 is TGTGCCTGGAGTGAGACTAGCGGCTACTACGAGCAGTACTTC. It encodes CAWSETSGYYEQYF.